The source of this T cell receptor beta chain is a study of OX40 agonist ivuxolimab in advanced cancers. Study results and limitations: Specificity for antigen went undetermined in the expanded peripheral T cells. Averaging showed that CD8+ T cells had more expanded clones than CD4+ did. The study observed clonal expansion of CD4+ and CD8+ blood T cells by week 6 at 0.1 to 3.0 mg/kg.

Looked up from germline, CDR1 is SGHRS and CDR2 is YFSETQ. V shed 4 bases and J shed 6 bases, with 13 bases lying between them. The CDR3 loop spans 13 amino acids. This clone was detected once. Its cognate antigen is unknown. Clones were sequenced by immunoSEQ multiplex PCR, and TCRdb holds only the in-frame ones, with some missing. The table shows 54,000 or so clones, with nearly 80% occurring only once. The sequence was collected from an adult with an advanced solid tumor such as melanoma, head and neck, liver or kidney cancer. Sequencing was performed on CD4+ or CD8+ T cells sorted from blood, taken in a trial of the OX40 agonist ivuxolimab. The chain links TRBV5-1 to TRBJ1-1; no definite D call. The CDR3: CASSAGIGAEAFF. The CDR3 bases are TGCGCCAGCAGCGCAGGTATCGGGGCTGAAGCTTTCTTT.